A selection of T cell receptor beta chains follows, all from one sample in a study of PD-L1 blockade in urothelial cancer. Clones were sequenced by immunoSEQ multiplex PCR, and TCRdb holds only the in-frame ones, with some missing. The sample contains some 90,000 clones, roughly 90% of which appear only once. The sequences come from PBMCs, collected around atezolizumab (anti-PD-L1) treatment. The receptors originated from a woman older than 75 with urothelial cancer. CDR3s include the opening cysteine and the closing phenylalanine or tryptophan. A D gene is named only where the DNA matches it firmly. Clone size is stated in some rows and not others, as once, few, many or a class when expanded.

abundance: once; d_gene: TRBD2; v_gene: TRBV5-1; j_gene: TRBJ2-7; CDR3nt: TGCGCCAGCAGCTTGAAGGCTAGCGGAGCCTACGAGCAGTACTTC; CDR3aa: CASSLKASGAYEQYF
abundance: -; d_gene: TRBD2; v_gene: TRBV7-3; j_gene: TRBJ2-1; CDR3nt: TGTGCCAGCAGACCAGCGGGAGGGCCTTTTATTGAGCAGTTCTTC; CDR3aa: CASRPAGGPFIEQFF
abundance: -; d_gene: TRBD1; v_gene: TRBV10-3; j_gene: TRBJ1-1; CDR3nt: TGTGCCACGGAATGGGACAGGACATCAAAAGAAGCTTTCTTT; CDR3aa: CATEWDRTSKEAFF
abundance: -; d_gene: -; v_gene: TRBV5-5; j_gene: TRBJ2-5; CDR3nt: TGTGCCAGCAGCTTATCGCAAGAGACCCAGTACTTC; CDR3aa: CASSLSQETQYF
abundance: -; d_gene: TRBD1; v_gene: TRBV19; j_gene: TRBJ2-1; CDR3nt: TGTGCCAGTAGTCCCACACAGGGGGCATATTACAATGAGCAGTTCTTC; CDR3aa: CASSPTQGAYYNEQFF
abundance: once; d_gene: -; v_gene: TRBV7-6; j_gene: TRBJ2-1; CDR3nt: TGTGCCAGCAGCTTAGCGGAGAGAAATGAGCAGTTCTTC; CDR3aa: CASSLAERNEQFF
abundance: few; d_gene: TRBD1; v_gene: TRBV18; j_gene: TRBJ1-5; CDR3nt: TGTGCCAGCTCACAGGGTGGACAGGGTAGCAATCAGCCCCAGCATTTT; CDR3aa: CASSQGGQGSNQPQHF
abundance: -; d_gene: TRBD1; v_gene: TRBV10-1; j_gene: TRBJ2-1; CDR3nt: TGCGCCAGCAGTCGAACCGGGACAGTAAACAATGAGCAGTTCTTC; CDR3aa: CASSRTGTVNNEQFF
abundance: -; d_gene: TRBD2; v_gene: TRBV30; j_gene: TRBJ2-3; CDR3nt: TGTGCCTGGATGACTAGCGCGAGCACAGATACGCAGTATTTT; CDR3aa: CAWMTSASTDTQYF
abundance: -; d_gene: TRBD2; v_gene: TRBV7-2; j_gene: TRBJ2-7; CDR3nt: TGTGCCACTACTCCGGGGGGAGGTAGCGAGCAGTACTTC; CDR3aa: CATTPGGGSEQYF
abundance: once; d_gene: -; v_gene: TRBV29-1; j_gene: TRBJ1-1; CDR3nt: TGCAGCGCCGGGACAATAAACACTGAAGCTTTCTTT; CDR3aa: CSAGTINTEAFF
abundance: -; d_gene: TRBD1; v_gene: TRBV9; j_gene: TRBJ2-5; CDR3nt: TGTGCCAGCAGCGTGGGACAGGCCCCTGGAGGGACCCAGTACTTC; CDR3aa: CASSVGQAPGGTQYF
abundance: -; d_gene: -; v_gene: TRBV7-9; j_gene: TRBJ1-2; CDR3nt: TGTGCCAGCAGCTTAGTCGGACATACTAACTATGGCTACACCTTC; CDR3aa: CASSLVGHTNYGYTF
abundance: -; d_gene: -; v_gene: TRBV5-1; j_gene: TRBJ1-1; CDR3nt: TGCGCCAGCAGCTTGGGACAGACCCTTCTGAACACTGAAGCTTTCTTT; CDR3aa: CASSLGQTLLNTEAFF
abundance: -; d_gene: -; v_gene: TRBV19; j_gene: TRBJ2-5; CDR3nt: TGTGCCAGTAGTACCCAGACAGTCCAAGAGACCCAGTACTTC; CDR3aa: CASSTQTVQETQYF
abundance: -; d_gene: TRBD1; v_gene: TRBV18; j_gene: TRBJ2-7; CDR3nt: TGTGCCAGCTCACCACCGCGGGGGACAGGGGGCGCGTACGAGCAGTACTTC; CDR3aa: CASSPPRGTGGAYEQYF
abundance: -; d_gene: -; v_gene: TRBV28; j_gene: TRBJ2-7; CDR3nt: TGTGCCAGCGAGGGCAGGGGCACCAGACCGTACTTC; CDR3aa: CASEGRGTRPYF
abundance: -; d_gene: TRBD1; v_gene: TRBV7-2; j_gene: TRBJ1-2; CDR3nt: TGTGCCAGTAGCCCGAACAGCGACAGGGGGAACTATGGCTACACCTTC; CDR3aa: CASSPNSDRGNYGYTF
abundance: -; d_gene: -; v_gene: TRBV5-8; j_gene: TRBJ2-4; CDR3nt: TGTGCCAGCAGCTTGGTCCGTGGGGAGCCCGCCAAAAACATTCAGTACTTC; CDR3aa: CASSLVRGEPAKNIQYF
abundance: -; d_gene: -; v_gene: TRBV28; j_gene: TRBJ1-2; CDR3nt: TGTGCCAGCAGTTTCGAGGGATCTTACTATGGCTACACCTTC; CDR3aa: CASSFEGSYYGYTF
abundance: -; d_gene: -; v_gene: TRBV5-4; j_gene: TRBJ2-7; CDR3nt: TGTGCCAGCAGCTTGCGAGGGAGCGGGTACGAGCAGTACTTC; CDR3aa: CASSLRGSGYEQYF
abundance: -; d_gene: TRBD2; v_gene: TRBV5-1; j_gene: TRBJ2-1; CDR3nt: TGCGCCAGCAGCTATCTCGTGACTAGCGGGAGTACAGATGAGCAGTTCTTC; CDR3aa: CASSYLVTSGSTDEQFF
abundance: -; d_gene: TRBD2; v_gene: TRBV6-5; j_gene: TRBJ2-7; CDR3nt: TGTGCCAGCAGTTACGGGGGGACTACGTACGAGCAGTACTTC; CDR3aa: CASSYGGTTYEQYF
abundance: -; d_gene: -; v_gene: TRBV28; j_gene: TRBJ2-5; CDR3nt: TGTGCCAGCAGTTCCCCGCCGGGGACCCAGTACTTC; CDR3aa: CASSSPPGTQYF
abundance: -; d_gene: -; v_gene: TRBV18; j_gene: TRBJ2-1; CDR3nt: TGTGCCAGCTCACCTCTAGCGAATGAGCAGTTCTTC; CDR3aa: CASSPLANEQFF
abundance: -; d_gene: -; v_gene: TRBV30; j_gene: TRBJ2-2; CDR3nt: TGTGCCTGGAGTCTCAACACCGGGGAGCTGTTTTTT; CDR3aa: CAWSLNTGELFF
abundance: -; d_gene: -; v_gene: TRBV30; j_gene: TRBJ1-2; CDR3nt: TGTGCCTCCCCCGCAGGAGGCTACACCTTC; CDR3aa: CASPAGGYTF